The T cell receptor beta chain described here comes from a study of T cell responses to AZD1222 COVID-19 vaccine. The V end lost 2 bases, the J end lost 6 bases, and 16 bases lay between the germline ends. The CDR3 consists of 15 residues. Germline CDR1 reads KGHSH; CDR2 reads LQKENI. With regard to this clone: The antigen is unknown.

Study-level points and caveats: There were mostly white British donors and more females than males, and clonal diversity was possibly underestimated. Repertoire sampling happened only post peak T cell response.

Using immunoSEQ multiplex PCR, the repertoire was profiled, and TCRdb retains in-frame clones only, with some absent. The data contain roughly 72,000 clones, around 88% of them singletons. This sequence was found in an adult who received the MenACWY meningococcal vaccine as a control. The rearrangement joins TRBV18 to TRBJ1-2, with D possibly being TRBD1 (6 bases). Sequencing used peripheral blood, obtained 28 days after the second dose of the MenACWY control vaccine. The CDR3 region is CASSPGTTIPHGYTF. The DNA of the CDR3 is TGTGCCAGCTCACCAGGGACAACCATCCCTCATGGCTACACCTTC.